Below are 29 T cell receptor beta chains sequenced from a single sample in a study of STAT3 mutations in large granular lymphocyte leukemia (dated by TCRdb to the late 2010s). No antigen has been identified for these receptors. Library generation was performed with the immunoSEQ multiplex PCR assay. TCRdb retrieved this table from immuneACCESS and kept in-frame rearrangements only. Not all clones are present; in checked studies, unresolved V genes account for under half, and no reason is known for the remainder. In all, the sample holds roughly 13,000 clones, and 88% of those were seen once. The top ten clonotypes cover more than 10% of the sample. Study-wide conclusions, independent of this receptor: Every T-LGLL patient showed at least one immunodominant TCRbeta clonotype, and about half showed multiple immunodominant subclonotypes.

Sequences were obtained from PBMCs. All receptors derive from a human donor with T large granular lymphocyte leukemia. Some clones in this sample may be carry-over from other donors' samples.

The chain is built from TRBV5-1 and TRBJ1-2; maybe TRBD1 (5 bases). The V gene's germline CDR1 is SGHRS and CDR2 YFSETQ. V gave up 0 bases and J gave up 8 bases, with 14 bases separating them. This CDR3 comprises 14 residues. The CDR3 spells CASSLGGGSQGYTF. As DNA, the CDR3 is TGCGCCAGCAGCTTGGGGGGGGGATCCCAAGGCTACACCTTC.

The rearrangement links TRBV9 to TRBJ2-3; no clear D. Per germline, CDR1 SGDLS and CDR2 YYNGEE. Trimming took 4 bases from V and 0 from J, leaving 9 bases between them. This CDR3 is built from 14 residues. The CDR3 bases are TGTGCCAGCAGCACCAGACCGAGCACAGATACGCAGTATTTT. Encoded protein: CASSTRPSTDTQYF.

This clone occurred once. This chain connects TRBV27 to TRBJ1-3, with unresolved D. V dropped 2 bases and J dropped 0 bases, with 8 bases sitting between them. Looked up from germline, CDR1 is MNHEY and CDR2 is SMNVEV (reference sequence). The CDR3 loop spans 15 amino acids. The CDR3 sequence: CASSLKGSSGNTIYF. CDR3 coding DNA: TGTGCCAGCAGTTTAAAAGGGAGCTCTGGAAACACCATATATTTT.

The chain is built from TRBV5-3 and TRBJ1-3; unclear D gene. TRBV5-3 is designated an ORF whose function remains uncertain. Trimming removed 4 bases from V and 2 bases from J, with 10 bases in between. The CDR3 has 14 residues. The CDR3 region is CARSAGTTGNTIYF. In nucleotides, the CDR3 is TGTGCCAGAAGCGCCGGAACTACTGGAAACACCATATATTTT.

This chain uses TRBV29-1 with TRBJ1-2; TRBD1 matches at 8 bases. Germline V gene data show CDR1 as SQVTM and CDR2 as ANQGSEA. CDR3 size: 15 residues. V gave up 3 bases and J gave up 5 bases; unmatched junction bases: 11. In DNA form, the CDR3 reads TGCAGCGTTGACCGAAACGAGAGGACAGGGTATGGCTACACCTTC. Protein: CSVDRNERTGYGYTF.

In this sample, this clone turned up once. The rearrangement links TRBV7-2 to TRBJ1-4; 7 bases line up with TRBD1. V trimming: 2 bases; J trimming: 7 bases; junction bases outside the gene matches: 4. CDR3 size: 14 residues. Germline-derived CDR1 and CDR2 are SGHTA and FQGNSA. The CDR3 loop is CASSLQTGFEKLFF. CDR3 DNA: TGTGCCAGCAGCTTACAGACAGGGTTTGAAAAACTGTTTTTT. Variable domain in full (rest from reference TRBV7-2 and TRBJ1-4): GAGVSQSPSNKVTEKGKDVELRCDPISGHTALYWYRQSLGQGLEFLIYFQGNSAPDKSGLPSDRFSAERTGGSVSTLTIQRTQQEDSAVYLCASSLQTGFEKLFFGSGTQLSVL.

This rearrangement joins TRBV5-6 to TRBJ1-6; TRBD1 agrees at 8 bases. The V gene end was trimmed by 4 bases and the J gene end by 7 bases; junction bases not matched to a gene: 1. CDR3 length equals 13 residues. CDR1 SGHDT and CDR2 YYEEEE come from the germline V gene. CDR3 coding DNA: TGTGCCAGCAGCGGGGACAGGAATTCACCCCTCCACTTT. As protein: CASSGDRNSPLHF.

The chain employs TRBV5-1 and TRBJ2-5, with a possible D match to TRBD2 (6 bases). Germline lookup yields CDR1 SGHRS and CDR2 YFSETQ. The CDR3 extends over 15 amino acids. V gave up 9 bases and J gave up 6 bases, with 24 bases separating them. CDR3 DNA sequence: TGCGCCACCACCTCGGGGGATGACCGTTCGAAGACCCAGTACTTC. This codes for CATTSGDDRSKTQYF.

V usage is TRBV28 and J usage is TRBJ1-2; TRBD1 is a possible D gene (6 bases). Germline loops: CDR1 MDHEN, CDR2 SYDVKM. The V gene lost 3 bases and the J gene lost 7 bases, with 18 bases spanning the gap. The length of the CDR3 is 15 residues. CDR3 sequence: CASSFRSRGAGGYTF. The CDR3 nucleotides read TGTGCCAGCAGTTTTAGAAGTCGGGGGGCAGGTGGCTACACCTTC.

V is TRBV5-1 and J is TRBJ1-1; D gene unclear. Germline V lookup: CDR1 SGHRS, CDR2 YFSETQ. The length of the CDR3 is 14 residues. V gave up 0 bases and J gave up 1 base, with 7 bases separating them. The chain's CDR3 is CASSLERGNTEAFF. The DNA for the CDR3 is TGCGCCAGCAGCTTGGAACGGGGGAACACTGAAGCTTTCTTT. The full variable domain, completed using reference TRBV5-1 and TRBJ1-1, is KAGVTQTPRYLIKTRGQQVTLSCSPISGHRSVSWYQQTPGQGLQFLFEYFSETQRNKGNFPGRFSGRQFSNSRSEMNVSTLELGDSALYLCASSLERGNTEAFFGQGTRLTVV.

This clone was recorded only once. The chain links TRBV10-3 to TRBJ2-3, with TRBD1 matching over 8 bases. The germline gives CDR1 ENHRY, CDR2 SYGVKD. With 0 bases clipped from V and 7 bases from J, the junction kept 3 bases outside the gene matches. This CDR3 region has 14 residues. The CDR3 loop is CAISESTGANTQYF. CDR3 bases: TGTGCCATCAGTGAGTCGACAGGGGCGAATACGCAGTATTTT.

The genes are TRBV9 and TRBJ2-3; 8 bases match TRBD2. Germline V CDR1 and CDR2: SGDLS, YYNGEE. Trimming took 2 bases from V and 1 from J; bases not matched to a gene: 3. The CDR3 is made up of 15 amino acids. The CDR3 reads CASSVSGIGTDTQYF. The CDR3 bases are TGTGCCAGCAGCGTTAGCGGGATCGGCACAGATACGCAGTATTTT.

V gene TRBV29-1 combines with J gene TRBJ2-5; no firm D call. The germline V and J ends were trimmed by 0 bases and 5 bases, with 4 bases remaining between them. Germline-derived CDR1 and CDR2 are SQVTM and ANQGSEA. The CDR3 has 11 amino acids. In DNA form, the CDR3 reads TGCAGCGTTGAAGATCGGGAGACCCAGTACTTC. Protein product: CSVEDRETQYF. Filled out from reference TRBV29-1 and TRBJ2-5, the complete variable domain reads SAVISQKPSRDICQRGTSLTIQCQVDSQVTMMFWYRQQPGQSLTLIATANQGSEATYESGFVIDKFPISRPNLTFSTLTVSNMSPEDSSIYLCSVEDRETQYFGPGTRLLVL.

The chain carries TRBV2 and TRBJ2-1, with D possibly being TRBD2 (6 bases). Looked up from germline, CDR1 is SNHLY and CDR2 is FYNNEI. Trimming cost V 4 bases and J 10 bases, with 17 bases left between them. This CDR3 spans 14 amino acids. CDR3 sequence reads: CASSAGTLRGEQFF. DNA for the CDR3: TGTGCCAGCAGTGCCGGGACTCTTAGAGGGGAGCAGTTCTTC.

This clone was detected a few times. The DNA of the CDR3 is TGTGCCAGCATGGGTGCGGGGAGGCAGACCCAGTACTTC. This sequence encodes CASMGAGRQTQYF. V and J are TRBV2 and TRBJ2-5; perhaps TRBD2 as D (6 bases). V was pared by 7 bases and J by 6 bases, with 15 bases between. The length of the CDR3 is 13 residues. Germline CDR1 reads SNHLY; CDR2 reads FYNNEI. Based on the CDR3 plus reference TRBV2 and TRBJ2-5, the full variable domain is EPEVTQTPSHQVTQMGQEVILRCVPISNHLYFYWYRQILGQKVEFLVSFYNNEISEKSEIFDDQFSVERPDGSNFTLKIRSTKLEDSAMYFCASMGAGRQTQYFGPGTRLLVL.

The chain joins TRBV5-1 to TRBJ2-5; TRBD2 might be the D (6 bases). Trimming removed 4 bases from V and 0 bases from J, with 13 bases in between. The CDR3 has 15 amino acids. Germline V gene lookup returns CDR1 SGHRS and CDR2 YFSETQ. The CDR3 nucleotides are TGCGCCAGCAGCAGGGTAGGCGGGGACCAAGAGACCCAGTACTTC. Translating gives CASSRVGGDQETQYF.

This chain links TRBV10-3 with TRBJ2-7; D may correspond to TRBD1 or TRBD2 (5 bases each). The CDR3 covers 13 residues. Trimming pared 4 bases from V and 5 bases from J, leaving 12 bases between. Looked up from germline, CDR1 is ENHRY and CDR2 is SYGVKD. CDR3 region: CAISVGAEDEQYF. For the CDR3, the DNA is TGTGCCATCAGTGTCGGGGCGGAAGACGAGCAGTACTTC.

The chain uses TRBV28 and TRBJ2-7; 10 positions agree with TRBD1. V lost 3 bases to trimming and J lost 5 bases; unmatched junction nucleotides: 13. Germline loops: CDR1 MDHEN, CDR2 SYDVKM. The CDR3 loop spans 17 amino acids. The CDR3 loop is CASSFNPTGGERDEQYF. Here the CDR3 DNA reads TGTGCCAGCAGTTTTAATCCGACAGGGGGCGAGAGGGACGAGCAGTACTTC.

This chain joins TRBV28 and TRBJ1-3; D perhaps matches TRBD1 (5 bases). CDR3 size: 15 residues. Germline V gives CDR1 MDHEN, CDR2 SYDVKM. V lost 4 bases and J 0 bases, leaving 10 bases between the germline ends. CDR3 nucleotide sequence: TGTGCCAGCAGTTACGACAGATACTCTGGAAACACCATATATTTT. The encoded protein is CASSYDRYSGNTIYF.

V usage is TRBV29-1 and J usage is TRBJ2-1; no clear D gene. The CDR3 runs to 11 residues. Trimming removed 7 bases from V and 6 bases from J, with 10 bases in between. CDR1 and CDR2 from the germline V gene are SQVTM and ANQGSEA. CDR3 in DNA: TGCAGCGCCGGATCGGGCAATGAGCAGTTCTTC. This encodes CSAGSGNEQFF.

This chain joins TRBV7-8 and TRBJ1-6; D unclear. The V and J ends lost 5 bases and 0 bases respectively, with 17 bases between them. Per germline, CDR1 SGHVS and CDR2 FQNEAQ. This CDR3 comprises 18 residues. The CDR3 DNA sequence: TGTGCCAGCAGCCCACGTCAAGTAGCGAGCTCCTATAATTCACCCCTCCACTTT. It codes for CASSPRQVASSYNSPLHF.

The chain joins TRBV19 to TRBJ1-5; D gene unclear. The CDR3 runs 15 residues. Trimming took off 5 bases at V and 0 bases at J, with 11 bases between the two ends. Germline V gene sequence: CDR1 LNHDA, CDR2 SQIVND (reference sequence). As DNA, the CDR3 is TGTGCCAGTAGTCCAACCAGTAATAGCAATCAGCCCCAGCATTTT. It yields the protein CASSPTSNSNQPQHF.

This rearrangement joins TRBV4-3 to TRBJ1-1, with 7 nucleotides matching TRBD1. V gave up 0 bases and J gave up 5 bases; unmatched junction bases: 9. CDR1 and CDR2 from the germline V gene are LGHNA and YSLEER. This CDR3 is built from 16 residues. CDR3 protein: CASSQDRQGAETEAFF. The CDR3 nucleotides read TGCGCCAGCAGCCAAGACCGACAGGGAGCTGAGACTGAAGCTTTCTTT.

The chain has TRBV4-2 and TRBJ1-1, with no clear D. The CDR3 sequence is 14 residues long. V was clipped by 1 base and J by 2 bases, with 8 bases between them. CDR1 is LGHNA and CDR2 is YNFKEQ in the germline V gene. CDR3 sequence reads: CASSQGGTNTEAFF. CDR3 in DNA: TGTGCCAGCAGCCAAGGGGGAACTAACACTGAAGCTTTCTTT.

The chain carries TRBV6-5 and TRBJ2-7, with D hard to call. CDR3 length: 13 residues. Germline lookup yields CDR1 MNHEY and CDR2 SVGAGI. V was clipped by 2 bases and J by 3 bases, with 8 bases between them. The CDR3 sequence is CASSYGPNYEQYF. CDR3 in DNA: TGTGCCAGCAGTTACGGGCCCAACTACGAGCAGTACTTC.

V and J are TRBV10-1 and TRBJ1-1, with 10 bases lining up with TRBD1. J was trimmed by 5 bases and V by 2 bases; bases with no gene match: 2. This CDR3 has 14 amino acids. The germline V gene has CDR1 WNHNN and CDR2 SYGVQD (reference sequence). CDR3 sequence reads: CASSEDRGRTEAFF. The CDR3 DNA sequence: TGCGCCAGCAGTGAGGACAGGGGGCGGACTGAAGCTTTCTTT.

The chain joins TRBV5-1 to TRBJ1-1; 8 nucleotides match TRBD1. This CDR3 contains 15 residues. The V segment lost 3 bases and the J segment 1 base; nucleotides outside the gene matches: 5. The germline V gene encodes CDR1 SGHRS and CDR2 YFSETQ. The CDR3 DNA follows: TGCGCCAGCAGCTGGTGGGGACAGGAGAACACTGAAGCTTTCTTT. This translates into CASSWWGQENTEAFF.

This sequence joins TRBV14 and TRBJ2-7; TRBD1 aligns across 8 bases. This CDR3 is 14 amino acids long. Trimming removed 4 bases from V and 3 bases from J; junction bases left unmatched: 5. The germline V gene has CDR1 SGHDN and CDR2 FVKESK. The CDR3 DNA sequence: TGTGCCAGCAGCCTCGGGACAGGACACTACGAGCAGTACTTC. Translation: CASSLGTGHYEQYF.

The chain recombines TRBV5-4 with TRBJ2-7, with 8 bases aligning to TRBD2. Germline V gene data show CDR1 as SGHNT and CDR2 as YYREEE (reference sequence). The CDR3 is 15 amino acids. V was pared by 4 bases and J by 0 bases, with 6 bases of the junction left unmatched. The CDR3 protein is CASSRTSGSSYEQYF. For the CDR3, the DNA is TGTGCCAGCAGCAGAACCAGCGGGAGCTCCTACGAGCAGTACTTC.